These 21 T cell receptor beta chains came from one sample sequenced in a study of Graves' ophthalmopathy and Graves' hyperthyroidism. RNA transcripts were the template, and TCR beta CDR3 regions were amplified from them. HTBI primers served in a first-round RT-PCR, which a second-round multiplex PCR followed. MiXCR was run by TCRdb on the multiplex PCR reads, yielding one entry per CDR3 protein. The repertoire includes about 400,000 distinct CDR3 sequences, 18% of them detected once, and more than 1.5% sits in the top ten. The specimen was peripheral blood. Receptors were obtained from a woman aged 18-29 years with Graves' ophthalmopathy.

The genes are TRBV30 and TRBJ1-6; D is possibly TRBD1 (5 bases). CDR1 is GTSNPN and CDR2 is SVGIG in the germline V gene (reference sequence). The CDR3 is made up of 17 amino acids. Trimming removed 2 bases from V and 5 bases from J, with 19 bases in between. The CDR3 DNA follows: TGTGCCTGGAGTACCCGAGCTGGGGGTGACAATAATTCACCCCTCCACTTT. Residues: CAWSTRAGGDNNSPLHF.

This clonotype appeared a few times. The chain is built from TRBV6-2 or TRBV6-3 and TRBJ2-2; tentative D call: TRBD1 (5 bases). The CDR3 length is 13 residues. Germline lookup yields CDR1 MNHEY and CDR2 SVGEGT. Trimming removed 5 bases from V and 6 bases from J, with 10 bases in between. CDR3 in DNA: TGTGCCAGCAGTCTGAGACAGCCCGGGGAGCTGTTTTTT. Its protein is CASSLRQPGELFF.

This clonotype was counted many times. The rearrangement uses TRBV5-8 and TRBJ2-6, with 13 bases that match TRBD2. V lost 0 bases and J lost 0; bases outside the gene matches: 12. Germline V CDR1 and CDR2: SGHTS, YDEGEE. The CDR3 runs to 22 residues. CDR3 residues: CASSLAPRGLAGVHSGANVLTF. In nucleotides, the CDR3 is TGTGCCAGCAGCTTGGCTCCCCGCGGACTAGCGGGGGTCCACTCTGGGGCCAACGTCCTGACTTTC.

This clonotype has at least ten counts. With a much larger clone just one base away, this may be a read error. J is TRBJ2-5 and V is TRBV6-2 or TRBV6-3, with 7 positions matching TRBD2. Germline-derived CDR1 and CDR2 are MNHEY and SVGEGT. This CDR3 contains 14 residues. CDR3 protein: CASPGKREQETRYF. CDR3 nucleotide sequence: TGTGCCAGCCCTGGGAAGCGGGAACAAGAGACCCGGTACTTC.

The table lists this clonotype with many counts. The chain employs TRBV2 and TRBJ2-4, with no clear D. Trimming took off 6 bases at V and 0 bases at J, with 12 bases between the two ends. The CDR3 spans 15 residues. The germline CDR1 and CDR2 sequences are SNHLY and FYNNEI. CDR3 coding DNA: TGTGCCAGCAGGGACGTTCGGGTAGCCAAAAACATTCAGTACTTC. This codes for CASRDVRVAKNIQYF. The whole variable domain, remainder taken from reference TRBV2 and TRBJ2-4, is EPEVTQTPSHQVTQMGQEVILRCVPISNHLYFYWYRQILGQKVEFLVSFYNNEISEKSEIFDDQFSVERPDGSNFTLKIRSTKLEDSAMYFCASRDVRVAKNIQYFGAGTRLSVL.

This clonotype was recorded at least ten times. The chain employs TRBV12-3 or TRBV12-4 and TRBJ1-1; a weak D match, TRBD1 (5 bases). This CDR3 spans 16 amino acids. Trimming removed 7 bases from V and 9 bases from J, with 27 bases in between. For the CDR3, the DNA is TGTGCCAGCACCATACGCAACGGAGGCAGGGCCAGAAAAGCTTTCTTT. It translates to CASTIRNGGRARKAFF.

The chain's CDR3 is CASSLGLAGFRYEQYF. In nucleotides, the CDR3 is TGTGCCAGCAGCCTCGGACTAGCGGGCTTTCGCTACGAGCAGTACTTC. V usage is TRBV28 and J usage is TRBJ2-7; 11 bases are a match to TRBD2. The CDR3 loop spans 16 amino acids. Per the germline V gene, CDR1 is MDHEN and CDR2 is SYDVKM. J was trimmed by 3 bases and V by 6 bases; bases with no gene match: 10.

The chain employs TRBV6-1 and TRBJ1-5; 8 nucleotides align to TRBD1. Germline lookup yields CDR1 MNHNS and CDR2 SASEGT. The CDR3 covers 13 residues. J gave up 16 bases and V 1 base, and 9 bases lay outside the gene matches. The CDR3 is CASSEGRRTGSHF. CDR3 bases: TGTGCCAGCAGTGAAGGACGAAGGACAGGGTCACATTTT.

This clonotype occurred many times. The chain uses TRBV28 and TRBJ2-7; possibly TRBD2 for D (5 bases). Germline assignment: CDR1 MDHEN and CDR2 SYDVKM. Trimming took off 6 bases at V and 0 bases at J, with 18 bases between the two ends. This CDR3 contains 16 residues. The CDR3 region has the DNA TGTGCCAGCAGGCGCGACCTGGAGGTCCCCTCCTACGAGCAGTACTTC. Its protein product is CASRRDLEVPSYEQYF.

This clonotype was picked up many times. The rearrangement uses TRBV27 and TRBJ2-7; D tentatively reads TRBD1 or TRBD2 (5 bases each). The CDR3 is made up of 15 amino acids. Trimming removed 5 bases at V and 2 bases at J, with 16 bases between. Germline V CDR1 and CDR2: MNHEY, SMNVEV (reference sequence). The CDR3 reads CASSPGPFSPYEQYF. DNA for the CDR3: TGTGCCAGCAGTCCGGGACCGTTCAGTCCCTACGAGCAGTACTTC.

In this sample, this clonotype turned up many times. This rearrangement joins TRBV18 to TRBJ2-1; D may be TRBD2 (6 bases). Germline V gene data show CDR1 as KGHSH and CDR2 as LQKENI. Trimming removed 0 bases at V and 5 bases at J, with 8 bases between. The CDR3 covers 14 residues. This chain's CDR3 is CASSPPEGHNEQFF. The CDR3 DNA follows: TGTGCCAGCTCACCACCGGAGGGCCACAATGAGCAGTTCTTC.

This clonotype was seen at least ten times. This chain connects TRBV6-2 or TRBV6-3 to TRBJ1-5; 7 nucleotides line up with TRBD1. Trimming took 3 bases from V and 7 from J; bases not matched to a gene: 9. This CDR3 region has 15 residues. Germline-derived CDR1 and CDR2 are MNHEY and SVGEGT. The CDR3 reads CASSYRQGTGQPQHF. The CDR3 DNA reads TGTGCCAGCAGTTATCGACAGGGAACTGGACAGCCCCAGCATTTT.

This rearrangement joins TRBV6-1 to TRBJ2-7, with a weak D call TRBD1 (6 bases). Germline CDR1 MNHNS, CDR2 SASEGT. Trimming stripped 5 bases from V and 2 bases from J, with 16 bases between. The CDR3 is 15 residues long. The CDR3 DNA follows: TGTGCCAGCAGTCCGAACAGGGTAGGGACCTACGAGCAGTACTTC. Protein sequence: CASSPNRVGTYEQYF.

This clonotype was seen at least ten times. The chain employs TRBV25-1 and TRBJ2-6; the D call may be TRBD1 or TRBD2 (5 bases each). Germline-derived CDR1 and CDR2 are MGHDK and SYGVNS. The ends were cut back, 4 bases at V and 1 base at J, with 20 bases in the middle. The CDR3 consists of 19 residues. The CDR3 sequence: CASSVAGTQTRSGANVLTF. The CDR3, as DNA: TGTGCCAGCAGTGTGGCCGGGACGCAGACCCGATCTGGGGCCAACGTCCTGACTTTC.

Ten or more counts support this clonotype. The junction does not match germline at one end; this may be a read error. The chain uses TRBV6-5 and TRBJ1-3; D is undetermined. CDR1 and CDR2 (germline): MNHEY, SVGAGI. CDR3 length: 14 amino acids. The CDR3 sequence is CASGYFGTGNTIYF. The CDR3 region has the DNA TGTGCCAGCGGTTACTTCGGAACCGGAAACACCATATATTTT.

A few counts support this clonotype. The chain couples TRBV7-8 to TRBJ2-2, with a weak D call TRBD2 (5 bases). This CDR3 comprises 14 residues. Germline values: CDR1 SGHVS, CDR2 FQNEAQ. With 6 bases removed from V and 4 bases from J, the gap between germline ends came to 12 bases. This chain's CDR3 is CASSHDRGTGELFF. DNA for the CDR3: TGTGCCAGCAGTCATGACCGGGGCACCGGGGAGCTGTTTTTT.

In its sample, this clonotype was seen many times. The V and J genes are TRBV2 and TRBJ1-1; no reliable D call. Trimming cost V 11 bases and J 1 base, with 8 bases left between them. This CDR3 is 11 amino acids long. CDR1 SNHLY and CDR2 FYNNEI come from the germline V gene. The CDR3 loop reads CAGVTNTEAFF. Here the CDR3 DNA reads TGTGCCGGGGTCACGAACACTGAAGCTTTCTTT. Full variable domain (remainder filled in from reference TRBV2 and TRBJ1-1): EPEVTQTPSHQVTQMGQEVILRCVPISNHLYFYWYRQILGQKVEFLVSFYNNEISEKSEIFDDQFSVERPDGSNFTLKIRSTKLEDSAMYFCAGVTNTEAFFGQGTRLTVV.

This clonotype was counted at least ten times. This rearrangement joins TRBV5-1 to TRBJ1-1; possibly TRBD1 for D (5 bases). The CDR3 runs to 15 residues. The germline V gene encodes CDR1 SGHRS and CDR2 YFSETQ. Trimming removed 4 bases from V and 1 base from J, with 14 bases in between. This CDR3 is CASSPGRGRNTEAFF. The CDR3 bases are TGCGCCAGCAGCCCCGGGCGGGGACGGAACACTGAAGCTTTCTTT.

At least ten counts were recorded for this clonotype. The chain recombines TRBV4-1 with TRBJ2-3, with TRBD2 identical over 8 bases. The germline V gene has CDR1 MGHRA and CDR2 YSYEKL. The CDR3 runs to 18 residues. With 3 bases clipped from V and 0 bases from J, the junction kept 11 bases outside the gene matches. The CDR3 sequence: CASSHAKIGGASTDTQYF. The CDR3 bases are TGCGCCAGCAGCCATGCGAAAATCGGGGGGGCTAGCACAGATACGCAGTATTTT.

The chain employs TRBV6-1 and TRBJ1-2; 9 nucleotides align to TRBD1. The CDR3 runs 12 residues. Germline V lookup: CDR1 MNHNS, CDR2 SASEGT. V shed 5 bases and J 7 bases; nucleotides not matched to a gene: 2. CDR3 coding DNA: TGTGCCAGCAGTACAGGGGGCTTTGGCTACACCTTC. Amino acids: CASSTGGFGYTF.

Many counts were recorded for this clonotype. The chain is built from TRBV5-1 and TRBJ2-7, with TRBD2 identical over 12 bases. This CDR3 contains 16 residues. V lost 4 bases and J lost 4; bases outside the gene matches: 9. CDR1 is SGHRS, CDR2 YFSETQ, per germline. This chain's CDR3 is CASSTGTSGLTYEQYF. In DNA form, the CDR3 reads TGCGCCAGCAGCACCGGGACTAGCGGGCTCACGTACGAGCAGTACTTC.